This TCR beta chain was identified in a study of blood T cell repertoires in COVID-19. Methods used by the authors: Reference gene primer amplification gave estimated nucleated cell counts. The assay was immunoSEQ multiplex PCR, and TCRdb's table has in-frame clones only and misses some. For V, J and clone size, that table is used; D and trimming come from the DNA. The table lists 62,000 or so clones, 65% to 90% of them singletons. CDR3 length: 14 amino acids. Trimming left V 7 bases short and J 6 bases short, with 16 bases between. Germline V gene sequence: CDR1 MDHEN, CDR2 SYDVKM. Sequencing input: peripheral blood. The TCR sequence derives from a woman aged 55-69 years with acute or convalescent COVID-19. The chain links TRBV28 to TRBJ1-5; TRBD1 is a possible D gene (6 bases). CDR3 nucleotide sequence: TGTGCCAGCACCGACAACTGGGGGCCTCAGCCCCAGCATTTT. Protein product: CASTDNWGPQPQHF.